This T cell receptor beta chain was sequenced for a study of CD8 T cells in ankylosing spondylitis. Study-level points and caveats: From matched ankylosing spondylitis synovial fluid, disease-linked clones were reportedly recovered at significantly enriched levels. In synovial fluid and blood from reactive arthritis, some motif variants were previously reported. It appeared that ankylosing spondylitis blood was characterized by a TCR beta motif of fewer than ten highly homologous variants.

Quantitative 5'-RACE with molecular barcodes produced the TCR beta libraries. TCRdb used MiXCR to reprocess the 5' RACE reads, holding one entry per CDR3 protein. The sample carries 250,000 to 400,000 distinct CDR3 sequences, roughly 12% recorded once. The length of the CDR3 is 17 residues. V shed 8 bases, J shed 0 bases, and the junction held 12 bases outside the gene matches. CDR1 SGHTA and CDR2 FQGNSA come from the germline V gene. This clonotype was counted ten times or more. The target antigen is unknown. The sequenced material came from blood, either unsorted or a sorted T cell fraction (not recorded which). V is TRBV7-2 and J is TRBJ1-1; TRBD1 matches at 10 bases. The receptor comes from a female donor with ankylosing spondylitis or in good health (not recorded which). In nucleotides, the CDR3 is TGTGCCAGCCTTCCAGGACAGGGGGGGACAATGAACACTGAAGCTTTCTTT. This gives the protein CASLPGQGGTMNTEAFF.